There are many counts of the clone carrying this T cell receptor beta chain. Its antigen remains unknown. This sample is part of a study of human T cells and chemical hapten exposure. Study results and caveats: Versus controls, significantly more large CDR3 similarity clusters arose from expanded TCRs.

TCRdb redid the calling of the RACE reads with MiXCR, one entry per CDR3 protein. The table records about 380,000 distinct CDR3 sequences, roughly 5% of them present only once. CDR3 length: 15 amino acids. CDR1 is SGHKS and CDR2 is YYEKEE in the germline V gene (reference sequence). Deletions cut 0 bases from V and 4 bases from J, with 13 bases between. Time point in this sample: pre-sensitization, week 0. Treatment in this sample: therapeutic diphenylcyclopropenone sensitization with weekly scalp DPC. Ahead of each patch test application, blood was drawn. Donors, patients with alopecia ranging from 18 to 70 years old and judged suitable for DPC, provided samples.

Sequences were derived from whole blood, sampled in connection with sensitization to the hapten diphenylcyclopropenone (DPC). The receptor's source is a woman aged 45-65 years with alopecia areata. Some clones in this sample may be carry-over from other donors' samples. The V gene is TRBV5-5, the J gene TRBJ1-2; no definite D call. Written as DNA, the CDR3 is TGTGCCAGCAGCTTGGCCTCCGTCAGCCTCTATGGCTACACCTTC. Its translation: CASSLASVSLYGYTF.